This is a list of T cell receptor beta chains from one sample in a study of blood T cell repertoires in COVID-19. The table came from immunoSEQ multiplex PCR; TCRdb's copy has only in-frame clones and leaves some out. The sample includes roughly 49,000 clones, roughly 84% of them seen just once. Sequenced: peripheral blood. The receptors here all came from a man aged 45-60 years with acute or convalescent COVID-19. CDR3s include the opening cysteine and the closing phenylalanine or tryptophan. D genes are given only for firm matches. The listing skips clone size in some rows; elsewhere it reads once, few, many or a size class.

V: TRBV9; size: NA; J: TRBJ2-3; D: NA; DNA: TGTGCCAGCAGCCCCTCTGGGACTAGCACAGATACGCAGTATTTT; CDR3: CASSPSGTSTDTQYF
V: TRBV11-2; size: once; J: TRBJ2-7; D: TRBD1; DNA: TGTGCCAGCAGCCCCCCCCCTAGACCGGGACAGGGACACTACGAGCAGTACTTC; CDR3: CASSPPPRPGQGHYEQYF
V: TRBV9; size: NA; J: TRBJ2-7; D: NA; DNA: TGTGCCAGCAGCGTAGACGGGAGTACCTCCTACGAGCAGTACTTC; CDR3: CASSVDGSTSYEQYF
V: TRBV5-4; size: NA; J: TRBJ2-1; D: TRBD2; DNA: TGTGCCAGCAGTCTGGCCGGGACTACCATCTTC; CDR3: CASSLAGTTIF
V: TRBV3-1/TRBV3-2; size: once; J: TRBJ2-3; D: TRBD2; DNA: TGTGCCAGCAGGCCGGGACTAGCGGGCCGGGGGGATACGCAGTATTTT; CDR3: CASRPGLAGRGDTQYF
V: TRBV3-1/TRBV3-2; size: NA; J: TRBJ1-5; D: NA; DNA: TGTGCCAGCAGCCAAGACCCCCTAGGCAGACAGCCCCAGCATTTT; CDR3: CASSQDPLGRQPQHF
V: TRBV28; size: NA; J: TRBJ2-7; D: TRBD2; DNA: TGTGCCAGCCGGAGCGTAAGGACTAGATCTTCCTACGAGCAGTACTTC; CDR3: CASRSVRTRSSYEQYF
V: TRBV7-2; size: NA; J: TRBJ2-7; D: TRBD1; DNA: TGTGCCAGCAGCTTGAACAGGGGTACGACCTACGAGCAGTACTTC; CDR3: CASSLNRGTTYEQYF
V: TRBV4-3; size: NA; J: TRBJ1-5; D: NA; DNA: TGCGCCAGCAGCCAAGAAGGGAGCCAGCCCCAGCATTTT; CDR3: CASSQEGSQPQHF
V: TRBV5-4; size: NA; J: TRBJ1-5; D: NA; DNA: TGTGCCAGCAGCTTAGGGGGGGGCTATCAGCCCCAGCATTTT; CDR3: CASSLGGGYQPQHF
V: TRBV6-2/TRBV6-3; size: NA; J: TRBJ2-1; D: TRBD1; DNA: TGTGCCAGCAGCGAACAGGGGAATGAGCAGTTCTTC; CDR3: CASSEQGNEQFF
V: TRBV19; size: NA; J: TRBJ1-4; D: TRBD1; DNA: TGTGCCAGTAGTACGGGAACCGGGACAGGGAATGAAAAACTGTTTTTT; CDR3: CASSTGTGTGNEKLFF
V: TRBV10-3; size: NA; J: TRBJ2-7; D: TRBD1; DNA: TGTGCCATCAGTGACCAGGGACAGGGGAGCTACGAGCAGTACTTC; CDR3: CAISDQGQGSYEQYF
V: TRBV24-1; size: few; J: TRBJ2-3; D: TRBD2; DNA: TGTGCCACCAGTGACACCGGGACTAGCGGAAAGGGGGACACAGATACGCAGTATTTT; CDR3: CATSDTGTSGKGDTDTQYF
V: TRBV24-1; size: NA; J: TRBJ2-1; D: TRBD1; DNA: TGTGCCACCAGTGATTACAGGGGTGGAGACTCCTACAATGAGCAGTTCTTC; CDR3: CATSDYRGGDSYNEQFF
V: TRBV7-9; size: NA; J: TRBJ1-2; D: NA; DNA: TGTGCCAGCAGCATGAGACAGGCGGAGGACTATGGCTACACCTTC; CDR3: CASSMRQAEDYGYTF
V: TRBV30; size: NA; J: TRBJ2-3; D: TRBD2; DNA: TGTGCCTGGAGTGACCTAGCGGGAGGGAGCACAGATACGCAGTATTTT; CDR3: CAWSDLAGGSTDTQYF
V: TRBV13; size: NA; J: TRBJ2-1; D: TRBD2; DNA: TGTGCCAGCAGCCCTCCCGGGACTAGCGGGAGGGCCGGGAATGAGCAGTTCTTC; CDR3: CASSPPGTSGRAGNEQFF
V: TRBV7-2; size: NA; J: TRBJ2-7; D: TRBD1; DNA: TGTGCCAGCAGCTTAAACCCCGGACAGGTGGGAGAGCAGTACTTC; CDR3: CASSLNPGQVGEQYF
V: TRBV6-4; size: NA; J: TRBJ2-1; D: TRBD2; DNA: TGTGCCAGCAGTGACTCCTTCCGCGGGGGGTACAGGTTCAATGAGCAGTTCTTC; CDR3: CASSDSFRGGYRFNEQFF
V: TRBV9; size: NA; J: TRBJ2-2; D: TRBD2; DNA: TGTGCCAGCAGCTCCGGGACTAGCGGGGGGAAACACACCGGGGAGCTGTTTTTT; CDR3: CASSSGTSGGKHTGELFF
V: TRBV28; size: NA; J: TRBJ2-1; D: TRBD1; DNA: TGTGCCAGCAGTTTTTTAGGGGGCGCCAACAATGAGCAGTTCTTC; CDR3: CASSFLGGANNEQFF
V: TRBV6-5; size: few; J: TRBJ1-1; D: NA; DNA: TGTGCCAGCAGTTACTTCGGGACACGGATGAACACTGAAGCTTTCTTT; CDR3: CASSYFGTRMNTEAFF
V: TRBV11-2; size: once; J: TRBJ2-3; D: NA; DNA: TGTGCCAGCTGCCATCGGGGGTACAGCACAGATACGCAGTATTTT; CDR3: CASCHRGYSTDTQYF
V: TRBV14; size: NA; J: TRBJ1-3; D: TRBD1; DNA: TGTGCCAGCAGCCAACGGACAGGGGGTTATGGAAACACCATATATTTT; CDR3: CASSQRTGGYGNTIYF
V: TRBV18; size: NA; J: TRBJ1-2; D: NA; DNA: TGTGCCAGCTCACCGGGCTCGCCAGGGGAGGGTTATGGCTACACCTTC; CDR3: CASSPGSPGEGYGYTF
V: TRBV27; size: NA; J: TRBJ1-1; D: NA; DNA: TGTGCCAGCATGTTAACAGGAGTGCGTAACACTGAAGCTTTCTTT; CDR3: CASMLTGVRNTEAFF
V: TRBV30; size: NA; J: TRBJ1-5; D: NA; DNA: TGTGCCTGGAGTGTAGGTCAGGGGAATCAGCCCCAGCATTTT; CDR3: CAWSVGQGNQPQHF
V: TRBV6-5; size: NA; J: TRBJ2-7; D: NA; DNA: TGTGCCAGCAGTTACTTATCCCACGAGCAGTACTTC; CDR3: CASSYLSHEQYF